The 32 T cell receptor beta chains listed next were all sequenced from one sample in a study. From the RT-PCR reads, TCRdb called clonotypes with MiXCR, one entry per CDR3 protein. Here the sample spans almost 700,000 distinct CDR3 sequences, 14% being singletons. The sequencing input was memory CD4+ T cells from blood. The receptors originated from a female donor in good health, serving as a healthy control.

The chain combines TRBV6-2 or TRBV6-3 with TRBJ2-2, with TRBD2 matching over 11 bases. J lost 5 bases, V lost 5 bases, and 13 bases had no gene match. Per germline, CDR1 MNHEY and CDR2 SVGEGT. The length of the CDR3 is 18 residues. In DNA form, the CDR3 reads TGTGCCAGCAGTCCCCGGACTAGCGGGCCCACGGGGACCGGGGAGCTGTTTTTT. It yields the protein CASSPRTSGPTGTGELFF.

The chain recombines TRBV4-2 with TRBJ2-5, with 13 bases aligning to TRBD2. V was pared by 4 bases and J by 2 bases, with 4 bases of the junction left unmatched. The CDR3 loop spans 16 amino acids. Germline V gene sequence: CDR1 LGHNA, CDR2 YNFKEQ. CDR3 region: CASSPGTSGTQETQYF. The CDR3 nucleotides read TGTGCCAGCAGCCCAGGGACTAGCGGGACACAAGAGACCCAGTACTTC.

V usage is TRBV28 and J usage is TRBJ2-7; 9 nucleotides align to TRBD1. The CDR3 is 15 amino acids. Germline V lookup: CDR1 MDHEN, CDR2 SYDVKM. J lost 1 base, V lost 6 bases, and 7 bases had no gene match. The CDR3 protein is CASRDDRGFSYEQYF. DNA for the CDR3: TGTGCCAGCAGAGACGACAGGGGGTTTTCCTACGAGCAGTACTTC.

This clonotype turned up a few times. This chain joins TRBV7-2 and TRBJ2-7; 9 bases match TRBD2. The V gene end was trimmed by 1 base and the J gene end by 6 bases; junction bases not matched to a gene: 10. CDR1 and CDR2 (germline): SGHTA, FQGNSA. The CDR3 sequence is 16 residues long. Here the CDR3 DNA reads TGTGCCAGCAGCTTAGAGTGGGGCGGGAGGGCCGCCGAGCAGTACTTC. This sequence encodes CASSLEWGGRAAEQYF.

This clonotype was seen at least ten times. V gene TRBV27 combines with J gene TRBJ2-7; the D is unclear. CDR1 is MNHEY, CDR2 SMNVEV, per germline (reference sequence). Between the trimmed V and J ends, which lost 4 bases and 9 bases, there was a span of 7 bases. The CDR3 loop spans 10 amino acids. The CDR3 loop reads CASSSPRQYF. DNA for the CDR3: TGTGCCAGCAGTTCCCCCCGGCAGTACTTC.

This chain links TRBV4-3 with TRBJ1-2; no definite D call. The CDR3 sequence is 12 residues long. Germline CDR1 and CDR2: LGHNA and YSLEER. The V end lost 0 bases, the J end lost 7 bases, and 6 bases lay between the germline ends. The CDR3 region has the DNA TGCGCCAGCAGCCAAGAAGGATCTGGCTACACCTTC. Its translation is CASSQEGSGYTF.

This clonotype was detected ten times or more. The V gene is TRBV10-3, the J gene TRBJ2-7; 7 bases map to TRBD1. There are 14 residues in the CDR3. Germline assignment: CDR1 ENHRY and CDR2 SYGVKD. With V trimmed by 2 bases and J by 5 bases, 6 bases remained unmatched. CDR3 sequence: CAISERGTEDEQYF. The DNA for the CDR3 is TGTGCCATCAGTGAGAGGGGGACAGAGGACGAGCAGTACTTC.

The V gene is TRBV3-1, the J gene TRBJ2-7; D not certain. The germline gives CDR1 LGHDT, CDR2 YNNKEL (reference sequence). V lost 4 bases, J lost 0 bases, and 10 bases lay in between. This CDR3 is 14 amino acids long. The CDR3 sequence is CASSLSRSSYEQYF. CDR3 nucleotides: TGTGCCAGCAGCCTTAGCAGAAGCTCCTACGAGCAGTACTTC.

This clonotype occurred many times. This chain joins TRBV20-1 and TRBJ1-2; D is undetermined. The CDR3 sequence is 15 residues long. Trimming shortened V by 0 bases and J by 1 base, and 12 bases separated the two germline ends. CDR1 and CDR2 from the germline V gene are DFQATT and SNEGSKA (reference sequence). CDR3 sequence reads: CSARDRSRFNYGYTF. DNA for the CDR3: TGCAGTGCTAGAGATAGGTCCAGGTTTAACTATGGCTACACCTTC.

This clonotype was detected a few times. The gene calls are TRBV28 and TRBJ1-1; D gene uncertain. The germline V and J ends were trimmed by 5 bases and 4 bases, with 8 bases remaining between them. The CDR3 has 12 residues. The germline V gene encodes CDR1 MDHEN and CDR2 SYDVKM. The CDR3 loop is CASSALFTEAFF. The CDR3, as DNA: TGTGCCAGCAGTGCCCTCTTCACTGAAGCTTTCTTT.

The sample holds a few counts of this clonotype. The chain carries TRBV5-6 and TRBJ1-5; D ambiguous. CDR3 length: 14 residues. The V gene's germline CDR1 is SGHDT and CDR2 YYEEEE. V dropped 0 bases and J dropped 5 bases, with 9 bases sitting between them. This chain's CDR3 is CASSLGVQDQPQHF. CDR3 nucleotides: TGTGCCAGCAGCTTGGGGGTCCAGGATCAGCCCCAGCATTTT.

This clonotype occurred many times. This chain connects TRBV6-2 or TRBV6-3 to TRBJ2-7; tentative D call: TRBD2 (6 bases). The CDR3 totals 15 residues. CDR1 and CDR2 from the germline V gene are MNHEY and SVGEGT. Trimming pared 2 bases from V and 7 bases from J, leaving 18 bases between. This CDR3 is CASSYGGGQVGEQYF. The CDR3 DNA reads TGTGCCAGCAGTTACGGTGGAGGGCAGGTCGGGGAGCAGTACTTC.

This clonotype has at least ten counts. CDR3 protein: CASSQAHGLASYNEQFF. CDR3 nucleotides: TGCGCCAGCAGCCAAGCCCATGGACTAGCGAGCTACAATGAGCAGTTCTTC. The chain recombines TRBV4-3 with TRBJ2-1, with 9 positions matching TRBD2. After removal of 1 base from V and 3 bases from J, the junction contained 7 bases not matched to a gene. CDR1 and CDR2 (germline): LGHNA, YSLEER. This CDR3 contains 17 residues.

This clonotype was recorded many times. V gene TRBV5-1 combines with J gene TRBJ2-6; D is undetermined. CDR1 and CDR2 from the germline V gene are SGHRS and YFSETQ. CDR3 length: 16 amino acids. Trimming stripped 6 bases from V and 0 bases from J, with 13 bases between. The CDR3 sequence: CASIPSPGSGANVLTF. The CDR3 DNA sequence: TGCGCCAGCATACCTTCTCCCGGCTCTGGGGCCAACGTCCTGACTTTC.

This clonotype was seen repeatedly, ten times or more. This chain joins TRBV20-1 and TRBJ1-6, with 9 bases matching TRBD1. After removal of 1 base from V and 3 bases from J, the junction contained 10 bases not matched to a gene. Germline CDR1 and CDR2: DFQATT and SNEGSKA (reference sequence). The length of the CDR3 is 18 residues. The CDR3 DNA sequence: TGCAGTGCTAGAGTTCACGGGGACAGGGAGGGCTATAATTCACCCCTCCACTTT. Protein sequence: CSARVHGDREGYNSPLHF.

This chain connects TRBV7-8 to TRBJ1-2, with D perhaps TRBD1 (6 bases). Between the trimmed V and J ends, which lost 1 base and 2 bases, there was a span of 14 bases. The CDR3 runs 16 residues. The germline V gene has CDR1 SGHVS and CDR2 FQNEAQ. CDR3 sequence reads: CASSLGGGSVNYGYTF. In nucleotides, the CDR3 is TGTGCCAGCAGCTTAGGGGGGGGCTCGGTCAACTATGGCTACACCTTC.

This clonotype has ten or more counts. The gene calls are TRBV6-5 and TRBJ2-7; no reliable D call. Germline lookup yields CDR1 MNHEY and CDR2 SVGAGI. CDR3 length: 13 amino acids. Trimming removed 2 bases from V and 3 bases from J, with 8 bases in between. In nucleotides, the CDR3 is TGTGCCAGCAGTTACGGCCGGTACTACGAGCAGTACTTC. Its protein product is CASSYGRYYEQYF.

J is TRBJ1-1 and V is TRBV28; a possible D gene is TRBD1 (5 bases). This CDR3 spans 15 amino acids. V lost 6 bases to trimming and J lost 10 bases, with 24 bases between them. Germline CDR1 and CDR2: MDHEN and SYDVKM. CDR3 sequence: CASSLAQGWTMRAFF. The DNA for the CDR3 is TGTGCCAGCAGCCTAGCTCAGGGCTGGACCATGCGAGCTTTCTTT.

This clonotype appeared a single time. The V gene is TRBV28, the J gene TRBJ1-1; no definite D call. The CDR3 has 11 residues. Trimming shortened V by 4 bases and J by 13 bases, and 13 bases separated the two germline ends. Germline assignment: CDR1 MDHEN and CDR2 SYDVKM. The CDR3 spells CASSSTLTGFF. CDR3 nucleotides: TGTGCCAGCAGTTCCACACTAACGGGTTTCTTT. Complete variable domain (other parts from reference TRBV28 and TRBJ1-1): DVKVTQSSRYLVKRTGEKVFLECVQDMDHENMFWYRQDPGLGLRLIYFSYDVKMKEKGDIPEGYSVSREKKERFSLILESASTNQTSMYLCASSSTLTGFFGQGTRLTVV.

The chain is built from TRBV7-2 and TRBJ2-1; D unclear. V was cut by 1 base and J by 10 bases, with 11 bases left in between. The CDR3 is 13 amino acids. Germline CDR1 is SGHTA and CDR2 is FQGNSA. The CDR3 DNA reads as TGTGCCAGCAGCTTAGTCAGCGTGGAGGAGCAGTTCTTC. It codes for CASSLVSVEEQFF.

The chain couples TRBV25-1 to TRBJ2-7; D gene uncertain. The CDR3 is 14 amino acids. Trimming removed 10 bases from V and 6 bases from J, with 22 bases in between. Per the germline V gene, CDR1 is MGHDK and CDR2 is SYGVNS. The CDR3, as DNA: TGTGCCACCCCATCAAAAGGAACGTCGGGCGAGCAGTACTTC. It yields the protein CATPSKGTSGEQYF.

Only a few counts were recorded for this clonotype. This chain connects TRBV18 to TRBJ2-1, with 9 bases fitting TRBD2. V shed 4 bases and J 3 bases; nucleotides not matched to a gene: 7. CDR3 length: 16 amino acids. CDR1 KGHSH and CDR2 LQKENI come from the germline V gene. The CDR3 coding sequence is TGTGCCAGCTCACTTCCCGGGACTAGCAGCTACAATGAGCAGTTCTTC. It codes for CASSLPGTSSYNEQFF.

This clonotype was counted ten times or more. The CDR3 nucleotides are TGCGCCAGCAGCCAAGATCAGGACGAACCCGGGGGCGAGCAGTACTTC. It is translated as CASSQDQDEPGGEQYF. The chain uses TRBV4-1 and TRBJ2-7; D is possibly TRBD2 (6 bases). This CDR3 comprises 16 residues. Trimming removed 0 bases at V and 6 bases at J, with 18 bases between. The germline V gene has CDR1 MGHRA and CDR2 YSYEKL.

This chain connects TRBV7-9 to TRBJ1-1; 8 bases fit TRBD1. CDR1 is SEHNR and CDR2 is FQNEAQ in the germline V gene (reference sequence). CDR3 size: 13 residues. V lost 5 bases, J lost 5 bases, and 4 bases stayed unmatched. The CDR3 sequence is CASSPRDRTEAFF. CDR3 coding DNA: TGTGCCAGCAGCCCTCGGGACAGGACTGAAGCTTTCTTT.

The CDR3 loop reads CATSRGGTNEKLFF. The CDR3 DNA is TGTGCCACCAGCAGAGGAGGGACTAATGAAAAACTGTTTTTT. This chain connects TRBV15 to TRBJ1-4; no definite D call. The CDR3 length is 14 residues. Trimming left V 1 base short and J 2 bases short, with 5 bases between. The germline V gene encodes CDR1 LNHNV and CDR2 YYDKDF (reference sequence).

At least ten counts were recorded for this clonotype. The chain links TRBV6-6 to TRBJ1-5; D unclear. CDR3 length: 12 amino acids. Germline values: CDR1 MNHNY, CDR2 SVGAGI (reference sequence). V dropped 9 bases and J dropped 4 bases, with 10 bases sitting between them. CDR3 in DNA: TGTGCCAGTGCAGCGGGGAATCAGCCCCAGCATTTT. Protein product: CASAAGNQPQHF.

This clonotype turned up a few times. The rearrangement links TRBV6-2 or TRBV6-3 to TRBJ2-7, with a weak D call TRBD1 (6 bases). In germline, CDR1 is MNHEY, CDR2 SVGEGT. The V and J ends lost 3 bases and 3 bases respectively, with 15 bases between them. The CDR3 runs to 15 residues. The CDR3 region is CASSYPGDNNYEQYF. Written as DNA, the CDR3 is TGTGCCAGCAGTTATCCAGGGGACAACAACTACGAGCAGTACTTC.

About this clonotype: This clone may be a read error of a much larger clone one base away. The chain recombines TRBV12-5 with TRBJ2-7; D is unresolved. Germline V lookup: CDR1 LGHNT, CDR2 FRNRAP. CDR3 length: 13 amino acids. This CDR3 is CDSADLPSYEQYF. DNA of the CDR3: TGTGATAGTGCCGACCTTCCGTCCTACGAGCAGTACTTC.

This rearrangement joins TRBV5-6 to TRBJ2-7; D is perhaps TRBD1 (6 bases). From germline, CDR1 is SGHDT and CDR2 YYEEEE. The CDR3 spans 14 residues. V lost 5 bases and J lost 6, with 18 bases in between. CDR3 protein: CASSSRDTTPEQYF. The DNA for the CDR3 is TGTGCCAGCAGTTCACGGGACACCACGCCCGAGCAGTACTTC.

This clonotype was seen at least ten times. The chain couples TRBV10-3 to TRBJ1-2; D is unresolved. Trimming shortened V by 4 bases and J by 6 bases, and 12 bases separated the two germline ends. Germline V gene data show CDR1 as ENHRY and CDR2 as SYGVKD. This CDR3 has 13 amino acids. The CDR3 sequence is CAISGAGRNGYTF. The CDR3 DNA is TGTGCCATCAGTGGGGCCGGGAGGAATGGCTACACCTTC.

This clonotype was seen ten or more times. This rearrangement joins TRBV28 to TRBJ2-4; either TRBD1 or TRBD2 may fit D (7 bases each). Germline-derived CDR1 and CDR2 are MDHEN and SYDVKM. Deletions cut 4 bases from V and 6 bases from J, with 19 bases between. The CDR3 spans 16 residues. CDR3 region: CASSSPTGRGGNIQYF. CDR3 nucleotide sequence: TGTGCCAGCAGTTCACCGACAGGGAGGGGAGGAAACATTCAGTACTTC.

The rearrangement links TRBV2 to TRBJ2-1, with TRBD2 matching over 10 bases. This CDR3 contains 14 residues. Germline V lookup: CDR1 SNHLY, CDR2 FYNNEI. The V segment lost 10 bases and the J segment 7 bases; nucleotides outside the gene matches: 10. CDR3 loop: CATRGVAGGNEQFF. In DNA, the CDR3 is TGTGCCACCCGAGGAGTAGCGGGAGGAAATGAGCAGTTCTTC.